Listed below are T cell receptor beta chains from one sample, sequenced in a study of PD-L1 blockade in urothelial cancer. Assay: immunoSEQ multiplex PCR; the TCRdb copy retains only in-frame clones and omits some. The sample yields 70,000 to 85,000 clones, roughly 80% seen once. The specimen comprised PBMCs, sampled around atezolizumab (anti-PD-L1) treatment. These receptors were taken from a man in his 70s with urothelial cancer. CDR3s include the opening cysteine and the closing phenylalanine or tryptophan. The D gene is left open where the match is weak.

j_call,v_call,d_call,cdr3_aa
TRBJ2-1,TRBV5-1,TRBD1,CASAPSGQYNEQFF
TRBJ2-7,TRBV5-4,NA,CASSLGGTEEQYF
TRBJ2-7,TRBV11-2,TRBD1,CASSVHRGSYEQYF
TRBJ2-7,TRBV28,NA,CASSPLARGSSYEQYF
TRBJ2-1,TRBV5-1,TRBD2,CASSWRLAGGPGDEQFF
TRBJ2-3,TRBV19,TRBD1,CASSDRGGADTQYF
TRBJ2-5,TRBV19,NA,CASSITGLETQYF
TRBJ1-1,TRBV18,NA,CASSLPGTKNTEAFF
TRBJ2-7,TRBV2,NA,CASSERAGAREQYF
TRBJ2-7,TRBV2,NA,CASNYRASSSYEQYF
TRBJ1-2,TRBV6-1,TRBD1,CASRGTGHYGYTF
TRBJ2-5,TRBV19,TRBD1,CASSRQGAETQYF
TRBJ1-1,TRBV6-5,TRBD1,CASRRGQVSNTEAFF
TRBJ2-7,TRBV4-1,TRBD2,CASSWGLAGDEQYF
TRBJ2-6,TRBV19,NA,CASRLGYSGANVLTF
TRBJ1-3,TRBV28,NA,CASSYYGSSGNTIYF
TRBJ2-1,TRBV6-5,NA,CATRTSGNEQFF
TRBJ1-2,TRBV27,TRBD1,CASSAPGQGAGGYTF
TRBJ2-3,TRBV11-1,TRBD1,CASSQDRGRQDTQYF
TRBJ2-1,TRBV6-4,NA,CASSETWAGSNEQFF
TRBJ2-2,TRBV2,TRBD2,CASKRDYPNTGELFF
TRBJ2-1,TRBV28,TRBD2,CASSAWTSGSYNEQFF
TRBJ2-5,TRBV5-1,TRBD2,CASSPGLAGGQETQYF
TRBJ1-5,TRBV2,NA,CASRRTESSNQPQHF
TRBJ2-1,TRBV5-1,TRBD2,CASSRPAGGPGNEQFF
TRBJ2-1,TRBV2,NA,CASSKQGLADNEQFF
TRBJ2-2,TRBV28,NA,CASSLPKTAKTGELFF
TRBJ1-2,TRBV4-2,NA,CASSPYLDTDQIYGYTF
TRBJ1-4,TRBV5-3,NA,CARSIDRRRVVTNEKLFF
TRBJ2-3,TRBV7-3,NA,CASSLANTDTQYF
TRBJ2-1,TRBV6-5,TRBD1,CASSYLGQGRDNEQFF
TRBJ1-2,TRBV15,NA,CATSRDGQRNYGYTF
TRBJ2-7,TRBV18,NA,CASSQSTETILKGEQYF
TRBJ2-7,TRBV5-1,TRBD1,CASSLLTGGAYEQYF
TRBJ2-7,TRBV2,TRBD2,CASSSLAGGPGEQYF
TRBJ1-1,TRBV19,TRBD1,CASTLSTPGQGTTEAFF
TRBJ2-2,TRBV7-2,TRBD1,CASSRTDRVGELFF
TRBJ2-7,TRBV11-1,TRBD2,CASSLLAGGSVLAHEQYF